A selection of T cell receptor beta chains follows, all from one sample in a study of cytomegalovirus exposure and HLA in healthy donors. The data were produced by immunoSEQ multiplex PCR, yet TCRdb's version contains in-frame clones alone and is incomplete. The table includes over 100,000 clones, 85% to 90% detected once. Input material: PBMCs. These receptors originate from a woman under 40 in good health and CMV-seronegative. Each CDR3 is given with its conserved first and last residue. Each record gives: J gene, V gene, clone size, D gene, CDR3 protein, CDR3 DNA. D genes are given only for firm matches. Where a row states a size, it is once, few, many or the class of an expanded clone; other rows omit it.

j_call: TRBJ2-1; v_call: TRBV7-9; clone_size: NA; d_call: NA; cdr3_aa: CASSFGGRANNEQFF; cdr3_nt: TGTGCCAGCAGCTTCGGAGGGAGAGCAAACAATGAGCAGTTCTTC
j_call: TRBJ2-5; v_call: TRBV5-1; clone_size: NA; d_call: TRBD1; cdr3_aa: CASGTGPRQGQYF; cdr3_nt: TGCGCCAGCGGTACCGGGCCCCGACAGGGCCAGTACTTC
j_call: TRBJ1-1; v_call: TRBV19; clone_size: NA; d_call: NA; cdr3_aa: CASRLGLGTMNTEAFF; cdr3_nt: TGTGCCAGCAGACTCGGTTTGGGTACTATGAACACTGAAGCTTTCTTT
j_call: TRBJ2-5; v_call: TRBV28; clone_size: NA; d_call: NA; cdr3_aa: CASSQGSREQYF; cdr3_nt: TGTGCCAGCAGCCAGGGATCTCGAGAGCAGTACTTC
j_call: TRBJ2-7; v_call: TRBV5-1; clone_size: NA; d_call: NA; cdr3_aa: CASSGASVEQYF; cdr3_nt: TGCGCCAGCAGCGGGGCTAGTGTCGAGCAGTACTTC
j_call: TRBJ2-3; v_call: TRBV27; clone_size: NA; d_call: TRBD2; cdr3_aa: CASSSQGLAGTDTQYF; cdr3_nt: TGTGCCAGCAGTTCACAGGGACTAGCGGGAACAGATACGCAGTATTTT
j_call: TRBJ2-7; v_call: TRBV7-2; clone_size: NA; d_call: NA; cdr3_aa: CASSLRREQYF; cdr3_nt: TGTGCCAGCAGCTTGCGTCGCGAGCAGTACTTC
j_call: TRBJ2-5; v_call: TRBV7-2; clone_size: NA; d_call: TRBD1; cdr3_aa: CASSLWPGGTGGLETQYF; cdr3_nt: TGTGCCAGCAGCTTATGGCCCGGGGGGACAGGGGGCTTGGAGACCCAGTACTTC
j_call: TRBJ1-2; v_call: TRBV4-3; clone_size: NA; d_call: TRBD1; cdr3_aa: CASSQDMAGGYGYTF; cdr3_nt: TGCGCCAGCAGCCAAGACATGGCAGGGGGATATGGCTACACCTTC
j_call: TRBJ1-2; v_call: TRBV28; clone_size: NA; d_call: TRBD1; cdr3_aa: CASRPRDREGYGYTF; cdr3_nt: TGTGCCAGCAGACCCCGGGACAGGGAGGGCTATGGCTACACCTTC
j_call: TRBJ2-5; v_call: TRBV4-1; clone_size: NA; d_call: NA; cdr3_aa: CASSQLLAQETQYF; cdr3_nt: TGCGCCAGCAGCCAGCTTCTAGCACAAGAGACCCAGTACTTC
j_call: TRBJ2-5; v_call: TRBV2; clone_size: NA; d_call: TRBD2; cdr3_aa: CASRARGSGNLETQYF; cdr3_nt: TGTGCCAGCAGGGCCCGGGGTAGCGGGAATTTGGAGACCCAGTACTTC
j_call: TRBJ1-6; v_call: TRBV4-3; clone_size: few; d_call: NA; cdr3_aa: CASSQDMSGNSPLHF; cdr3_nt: TGCGCCAGCAGCCAAGACATGAGCGGGAATTCACCCCTCCACTTT
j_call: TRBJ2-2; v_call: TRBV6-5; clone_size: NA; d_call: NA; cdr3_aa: CASSYSILSSGELFF; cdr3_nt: TGTGCCAGCAGTTACTCGATACTGTCCTCCGGGGAGCTGTTTTTT
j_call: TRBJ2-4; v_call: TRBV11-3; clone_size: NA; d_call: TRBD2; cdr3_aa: CASSKSGRNIQYF; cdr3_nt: TGTGCCAGCAGCAAGAGCGGGAGAAACATTCAGTACTTC
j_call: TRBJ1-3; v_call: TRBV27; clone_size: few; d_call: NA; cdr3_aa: CASSFGHPGNTIYF; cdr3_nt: TGTGCCAGCAGTTTCGGACACCCTGGAAACACCATATATTTT
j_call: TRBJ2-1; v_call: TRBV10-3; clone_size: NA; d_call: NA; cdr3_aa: CAISELQATNEQFF; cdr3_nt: TGTGCCATCAGTGAGTTGCAGGCTACGAATGAGCAGTTCTTC
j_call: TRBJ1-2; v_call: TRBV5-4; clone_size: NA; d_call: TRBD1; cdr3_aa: CASRGQAYGYTF; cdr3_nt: TGTGCCAGCAGGGGACAGGCCTATGGCTACACCTTC
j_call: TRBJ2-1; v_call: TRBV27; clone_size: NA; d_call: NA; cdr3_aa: CASSLGPTYNEQFF; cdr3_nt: TGTGCCAGCAGTTTAGGGCCCACCTACAATGAGCAGTTCTTC
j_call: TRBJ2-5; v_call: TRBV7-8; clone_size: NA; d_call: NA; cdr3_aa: CASSLVGGETQYF; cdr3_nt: TGTGCCAGCAGCTTAGTCGGGGGAGAGACCCAGTACTTC
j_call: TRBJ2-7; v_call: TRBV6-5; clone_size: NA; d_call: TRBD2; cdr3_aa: CASGAGVFYEQYF; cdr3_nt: TGTGCCAGTGGAGCGGGGGTTTTCTACGAGCAGTACTTC
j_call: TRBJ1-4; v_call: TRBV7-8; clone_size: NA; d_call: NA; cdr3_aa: CASSFGAYREKLFF; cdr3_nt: TGTGCCAGCAGCTTTGGGGCCTACCGAGAAAAACTGTTTTTT
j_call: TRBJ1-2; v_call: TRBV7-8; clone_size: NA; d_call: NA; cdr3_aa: CASSLAIGGSYGYTF; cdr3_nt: TGTGCCAGCAGCTTAGCGATAGGGGGTTCTTATGGCTACACCTTC
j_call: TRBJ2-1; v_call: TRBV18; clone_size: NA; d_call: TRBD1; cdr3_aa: CASSLRDRVDNEQFF; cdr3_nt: TGTGCCAGCTCACTCCGGGACAGGGTGGACAATGAGCAGTTCTTC
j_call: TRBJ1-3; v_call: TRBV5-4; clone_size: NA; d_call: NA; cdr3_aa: CASSLDGQTDSGNTIYF; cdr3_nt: TGTGCCAGCAGCTTGGACGGACAGACTGACTCTGGAAACACCATATATTTT
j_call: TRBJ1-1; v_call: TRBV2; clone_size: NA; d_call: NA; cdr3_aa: CASQGNMNTEAFF; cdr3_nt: TGTGCCAGTCAGGGAAACATGAACACTGAAGCTTTCTTT
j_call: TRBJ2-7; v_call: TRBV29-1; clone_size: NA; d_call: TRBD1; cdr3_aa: CSVEQGAYEQYF; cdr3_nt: TGCAGCGTAGAACAGGGGGCGTACGAGCAGTACTTC
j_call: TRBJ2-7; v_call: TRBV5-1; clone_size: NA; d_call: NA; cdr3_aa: CASSLGAVPYEQYF; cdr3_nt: TGCGCCAGCAGCTTGGGTGCAGTTCCCTACGAGCAGTACTTC
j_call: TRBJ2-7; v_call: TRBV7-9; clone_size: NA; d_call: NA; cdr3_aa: CASSLESFLAGEQYF; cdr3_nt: TGTGCCAGCAGCTTAGAGAGCTTCCTAGCTGGCGAGCAGTACTTC
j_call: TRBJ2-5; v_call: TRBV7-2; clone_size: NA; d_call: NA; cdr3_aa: CASKRDSGAGGTQYF; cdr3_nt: TGTGCCAGCAAACGCGATAGCGGGGCAGGGGGGACCCAGTACTTC
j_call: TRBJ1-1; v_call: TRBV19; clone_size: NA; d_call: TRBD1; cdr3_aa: CASSTPRRGGTGNTEAFF; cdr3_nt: TGTGCCAGTAGTACCCCTCGGAGAGGAGGGACAGGGAACACTGAAGCTTTCTTT
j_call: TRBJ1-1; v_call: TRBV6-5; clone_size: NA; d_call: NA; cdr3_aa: CASSHGQGSTEAFF; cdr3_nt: TGTGCCAGCAGTCACGGGCAGGGGAGCACTGAAGCTTTCTTT
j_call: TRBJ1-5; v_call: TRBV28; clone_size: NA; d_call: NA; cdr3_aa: CASSEGDQPQHF; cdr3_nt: TGTGCCAGCAGCGAGGGCGATCAGCCCCAGCATTTT
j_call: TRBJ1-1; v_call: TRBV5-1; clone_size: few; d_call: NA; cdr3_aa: CASRISNTEAFF; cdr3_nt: TGCGCCAGCAGGATAAGCAACACTGAAGCTTTCTTT
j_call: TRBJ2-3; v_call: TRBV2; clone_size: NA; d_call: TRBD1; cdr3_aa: CASSFRDRGPTDTQYF; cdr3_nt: TGTGCCAGCAGTTTCCGGGACAGGGGGCCGACAGATACGCAGTATTTT
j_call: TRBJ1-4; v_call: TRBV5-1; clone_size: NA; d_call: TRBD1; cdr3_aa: CASSFTGVNEKLFF; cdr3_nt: TGCGCCAGCAGCTTCACAGGGGTGAATGAAAAACTGTTTTTT
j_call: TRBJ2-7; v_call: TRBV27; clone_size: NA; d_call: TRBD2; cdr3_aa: CASSLSGGGLPFEQYF; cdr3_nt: TGTGCCAGCAGTTTATCAGGTGGGGGACTACCCTTCGAGCAGTACTTC
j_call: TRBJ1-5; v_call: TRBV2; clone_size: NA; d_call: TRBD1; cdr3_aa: CASSEEGAQPQHF; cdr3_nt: TGTGCCAGCAGTGAAGAGGGGGCTCAGCCCCAGCATTTT
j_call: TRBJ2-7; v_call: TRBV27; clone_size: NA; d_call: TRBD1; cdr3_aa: CASSFLGQGPYEQYF; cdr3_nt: TGTGCCAGCAGTTTCCTGGGACAGGGCCCCTACGAGCAGTACTTC
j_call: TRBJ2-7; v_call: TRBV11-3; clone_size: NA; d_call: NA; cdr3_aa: CASSLGRNGDYEQYF; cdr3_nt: TGTGCCAGCAGCTTAGGCAGGAACGGTGACTACGAGCAGTACTTC
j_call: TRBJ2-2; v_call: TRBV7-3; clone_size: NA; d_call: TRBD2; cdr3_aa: CASSLLGLAGGRTGELFF; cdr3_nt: TGTGCCAGCAGCTTATTGGGACTAGCGGGGGGACGCACCGGGGAGCTGTTTTTT
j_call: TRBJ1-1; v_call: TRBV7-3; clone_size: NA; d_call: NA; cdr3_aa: CASSPGGANTEAFF; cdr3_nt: TGTGCCAGCAGCCCGGGGGGGGCCAACACTGAAGCTTTCTTT
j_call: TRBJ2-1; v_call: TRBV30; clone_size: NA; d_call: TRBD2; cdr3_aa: CAWSSGGNYNEQFF; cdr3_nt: TGTGCCTGGAGCTCGGGGGGGAACTACAATGAGCAGTTCTTC
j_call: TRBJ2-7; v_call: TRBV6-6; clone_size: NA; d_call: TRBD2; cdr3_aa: CASSRGGGSYEQYF; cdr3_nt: TGTGCCAGCAGTCGCGGCGGGGGTAGCTACGAGCAGTACTTC
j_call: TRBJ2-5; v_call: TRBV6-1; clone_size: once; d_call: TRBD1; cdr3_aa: CASSDPPKGAETQYF; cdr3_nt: TGTGCCAGCAGTGATCCCCCAAAGGGGGCTGAGACCCAGTACTTC
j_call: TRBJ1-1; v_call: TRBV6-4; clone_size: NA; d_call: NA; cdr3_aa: CASSAGQSNTEAFF; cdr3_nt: TGTGCCAGCAGTGCAGGACAGAGTAACACTGAAGCTTTCTTT
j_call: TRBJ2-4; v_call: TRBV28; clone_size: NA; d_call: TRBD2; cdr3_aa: CASSLGASGPAKNIQYF; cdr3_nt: TGTGCCAGCAGCCTGGGTGCTAGCGGGCCAGCCAAAAACATTCAGTACTTC
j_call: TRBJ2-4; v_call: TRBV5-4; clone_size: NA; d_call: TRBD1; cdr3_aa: CASSLTGQGLSKNIQYF; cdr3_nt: TGTGCCAGCAGCTTGACGGGACAGGGTTTATCCAAAAACATTCAGTACTTC